This passage covers 2 T cell receptor beta chains from one sample sequenced in a study of stem cell transplantation in POMP-related autoinflammatory disease. Data came from immunoSEQ multiplex PCR; TCRdb stores just in-frame clones and leaves some out. Altogether about 6,900 clones are present, 83% being singletons, with the ten largest covering over 3.5%. Sequenced material: a CXCR5-defined cell subset from PBMCs. These receptors were obtained from a human donor in good health.

The chain joins TRBV30 to TRBJ1-2; 8 bases fit TRBD1. This CDR3 has 14 residues. The V gene's germline CDR1 is GTSNPN and CDR2 SVGIG (reference sequence). V trimming: 5 bases; J trimming: 3 bases; junction bases outside the gene matches: 8. The CDR3 spells CAWQHPGGYYGYTF. CDR3 nucleotides: TGTGCCTGGCAACATCCAGGGGGCTACTATGGCTACACCTTC.

The J gene is TRBJ1-1, the V gene TRBV18; D may be TRBD1 (5 bases). The V gene's germline CDR1 is KGHSH and CDR2 LQKENI. Trimming pared 4 bases from V and 8 bases from J, leaving 20 bases between. The CDR3 contains 15 residues. Here the CDR3 reads CASSRAQTGTEEAFF. In nucleotides, the CDR3 is TGTGCCAGCTCACGGGCTCAAACCGGGACCGAAGAAGCTTTCTTT.